This T cell receptor (beta chain) is drawn from a study of PD-L1 blockade in urothelial cancer. Generated by immunoSEQ multiplex PCR, the TCRdb table keeps only in-frame clones and is missing some. The table lists 20,000 to 25,000 clones, more than 70% of them singletons. Time point specified: peripheral blood 6 weeks after treatment start. The V gene's germline CDR1 is SGHRS and CDR2 YFSETQ. V was clipped by 4 bases and J by 0 bases; unmatched bases: 12. The CDR3 has 17 amino acids. V and J are TRBV5-1 and TRBJ1-2; 7 bases are shared with TRBD1. This material consisted of PBMCs, taken around atezolizumab (anti-PD-L1) treatment. This TCR was sampled from a man aged 65-85 years with urothelial cancer. The chain's CDR3 is CASSLRQGLKANYGYTF. The CDR3 bases are TGCGCCAGCAGCCTGCGACAGGGCCTAAAAGCTAACTATGGCTACACCTTC.